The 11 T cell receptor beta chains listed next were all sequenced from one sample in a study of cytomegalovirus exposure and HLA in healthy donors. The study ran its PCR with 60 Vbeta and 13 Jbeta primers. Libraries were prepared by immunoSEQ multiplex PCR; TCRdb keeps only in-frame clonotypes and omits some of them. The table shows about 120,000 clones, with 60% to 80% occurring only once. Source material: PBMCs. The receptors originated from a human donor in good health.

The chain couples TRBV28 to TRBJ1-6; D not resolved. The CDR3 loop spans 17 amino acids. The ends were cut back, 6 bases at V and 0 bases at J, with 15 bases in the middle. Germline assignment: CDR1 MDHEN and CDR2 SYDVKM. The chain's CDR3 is CASSLPMASSYNSPLHF. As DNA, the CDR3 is TGTGCCAGCAGCCTCCCGATGGCTAGCTCCTATAATTCACCCCTCCACTTT.

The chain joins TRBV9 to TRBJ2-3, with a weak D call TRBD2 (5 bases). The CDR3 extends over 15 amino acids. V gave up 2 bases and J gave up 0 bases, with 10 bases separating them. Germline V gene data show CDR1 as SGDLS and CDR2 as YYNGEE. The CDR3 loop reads CASSVEGTSTDTQYF. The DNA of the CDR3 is TGTGCCAGCAGCGTTGAGGGAACTAGCACAGATACGCAGTATTTT.

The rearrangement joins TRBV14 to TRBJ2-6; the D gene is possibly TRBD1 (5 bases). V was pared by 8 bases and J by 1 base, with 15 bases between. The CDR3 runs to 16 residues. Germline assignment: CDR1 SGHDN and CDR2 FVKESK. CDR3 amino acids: CASGYTGRSGANVLTF. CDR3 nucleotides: TGTGCCAGCGGATATACAGGTAGATCTGGGGCCAACGTCCTGACTTTC.

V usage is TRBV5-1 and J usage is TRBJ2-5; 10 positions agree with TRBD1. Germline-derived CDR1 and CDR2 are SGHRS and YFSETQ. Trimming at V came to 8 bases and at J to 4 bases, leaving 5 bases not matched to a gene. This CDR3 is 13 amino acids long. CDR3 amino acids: CASSTGGAETQYF. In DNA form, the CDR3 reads TGCGCCAGTTCGACAGGGGGCGCAGAGACCCAGTACTTC.

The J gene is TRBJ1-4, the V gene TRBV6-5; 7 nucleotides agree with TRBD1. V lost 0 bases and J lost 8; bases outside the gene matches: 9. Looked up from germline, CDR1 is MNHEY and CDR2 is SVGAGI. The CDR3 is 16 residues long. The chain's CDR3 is CASSYSKGAGREKLFF. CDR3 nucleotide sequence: TGTGCCAGCAGTTACTCTAAGGGGGCAGGGAGGGAAAAACTGTTTTTT.

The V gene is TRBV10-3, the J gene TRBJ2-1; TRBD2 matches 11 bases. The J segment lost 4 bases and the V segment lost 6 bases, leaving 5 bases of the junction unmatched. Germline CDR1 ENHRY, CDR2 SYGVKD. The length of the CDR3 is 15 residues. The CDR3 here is CAISPASGGYNEQFF. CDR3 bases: TGTGCCATCAGCCCTGCTAGCGGGGGGTACAATGAGCAGTTCTTC.

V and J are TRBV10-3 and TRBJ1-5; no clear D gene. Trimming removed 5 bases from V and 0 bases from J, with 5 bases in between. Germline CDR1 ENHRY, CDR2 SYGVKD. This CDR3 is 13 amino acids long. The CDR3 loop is CAISQNSNQPQHF. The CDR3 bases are TGTGCCATCAGTCAGAATAGCAATCAGCCCCAGCATTTT.

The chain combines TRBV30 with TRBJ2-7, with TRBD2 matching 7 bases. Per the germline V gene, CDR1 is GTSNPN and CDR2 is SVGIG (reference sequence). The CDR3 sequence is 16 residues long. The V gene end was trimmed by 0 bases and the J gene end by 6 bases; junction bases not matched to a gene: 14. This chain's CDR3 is CAWSVLDGGKRAEQYF. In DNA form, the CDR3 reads TGTGCCTGGAGTGTACTCGACGGGGGGAAGCGAGCCGAGCAGTACTTC.

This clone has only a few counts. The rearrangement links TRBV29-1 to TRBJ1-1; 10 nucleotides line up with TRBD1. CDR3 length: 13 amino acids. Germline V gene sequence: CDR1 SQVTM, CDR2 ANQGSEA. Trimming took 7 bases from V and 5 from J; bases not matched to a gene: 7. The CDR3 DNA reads TGCAGCGCCCAGACAGGGGGCAAGACTGAAGCTTTCTTT. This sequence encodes CSAQTGGKTEAFF. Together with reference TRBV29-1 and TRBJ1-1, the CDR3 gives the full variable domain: SAVISQKPSRDICQRGTSLTIQCQVDSQVTMMFWYRQQPGQSLTLIATANQGSEATYESGFVIDKFPISRPNLTFSTLTVSNMSPEDSSIYLCSAQTGGKTEAFFGQGTRLTVV.

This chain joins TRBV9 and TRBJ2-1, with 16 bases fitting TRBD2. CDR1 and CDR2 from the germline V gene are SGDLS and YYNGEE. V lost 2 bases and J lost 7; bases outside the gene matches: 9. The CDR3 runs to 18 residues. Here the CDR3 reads CASSVRTGLAGGRNEQFF. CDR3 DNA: TGTGCCAGCAGCGTTCGTACGGGACTAGCGGGAGGGCGGAATGAGCAGTTCTTC.

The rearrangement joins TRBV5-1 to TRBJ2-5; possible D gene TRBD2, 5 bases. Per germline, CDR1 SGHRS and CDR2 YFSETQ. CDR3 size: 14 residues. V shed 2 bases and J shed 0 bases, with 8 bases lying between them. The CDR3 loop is CASSLRGYQETQYF. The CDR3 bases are TGCGCCAGCAGCTTACGAGGGTACCAAGAGACCCAGTACTTC. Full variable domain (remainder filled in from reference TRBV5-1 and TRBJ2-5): KAGVTQTPRYLIKTRGQQVTLSCSPISGHRSVSWYQQTPGQGLQFLFEYFSETQRNKGNFPGRFSGRQFSNSRSEMNVSTLELGDSALYLCASSLRGYQETQYFGPGTRLLVL.